This T cell receptor beta chain is from a study of blood T cell repertoires in COVID-19. Study-wide context: Sites in the United States, Italy and Spain provided acute and convalescent COVID-19 samples. T cells, B-cell-depleted T cells, or PBMCs supplied cDNA or gDNA.

As originally analysed: How many nucleated cells were present was estimated from reference gene primer amplification. Libraries were prepared by immunoSEQ multiplex PCR; TCRdb keeps only in-frame clonotypes and omits some of them. For V, J and clone size, that table is used; D and trimming come from the DNA. This sample has roughly 73,000 clones, with 70% to 90% found just once. The source material was peripheral blood. The sequence was collected from a human donor in a cohort sampled during active COVID-19.

CDR3 region: CASSGQGLGYGYTF. CDR3 DNA sequence: TGTGCCAGCAGTGGACAGGGTCTGGGCTATGGCTACACCTTC. The V and J genes are TRBV6-6 and TRBJ1-2; 8 bases map to TRBD1. The ends lost 5 bases at V and 4 bases at J; junction bases unmatched: 6. The CDR3 sequence is 14 residues long. In germline, CDR1 is MNHNY, CDR2 SVGAGI (reference sequence).